The T cell receptor beta chain under discussion was sequenced for a study of T cells in localized non-small cell lung cancer. Overall study findings and caveats: Blood T cell density predicted longer survival; adjacent-lung clonality, shorter. Uninvolved adjacent lung showed the highest T cell clonality, exceeding tumor. Multi-region tumor sequencing was not done, so intratumor heterogeneity could not be excluded. Paired adjacent lung recovered a median about 61 of the top 100 tumor clones.

As to this clone: Its antigen remains unknown.

Assay used: immunoSEQ multiplex PCR; TCRdb lists only in-frame clones, some missing. The sample includes approximately 76,000 clones, 65% to 85% seen only once; the top ten take 7.5% to 10%. V was cut by 0 bases and J by 9 bases, with 9 bases left in between. The CDR3 length is 12 residues. Germline V gene sequence: CDR1 SNHLY, CDR2 FYNNEI. Sequenced here: peripheral blood, sampled before any cancer treatment. This clonotype was sampled from a female donor aged 60 or older with stage I lung adenocarcinoma. The V call is TRBV2, the J call TRBJ2-7; no reliable D call. The CDR3 DNA is TGTGCCAGCAGTGAAGCGCCCTCGGGGCAGTACTTC. Translating it yields CASSEAPSGQYF.